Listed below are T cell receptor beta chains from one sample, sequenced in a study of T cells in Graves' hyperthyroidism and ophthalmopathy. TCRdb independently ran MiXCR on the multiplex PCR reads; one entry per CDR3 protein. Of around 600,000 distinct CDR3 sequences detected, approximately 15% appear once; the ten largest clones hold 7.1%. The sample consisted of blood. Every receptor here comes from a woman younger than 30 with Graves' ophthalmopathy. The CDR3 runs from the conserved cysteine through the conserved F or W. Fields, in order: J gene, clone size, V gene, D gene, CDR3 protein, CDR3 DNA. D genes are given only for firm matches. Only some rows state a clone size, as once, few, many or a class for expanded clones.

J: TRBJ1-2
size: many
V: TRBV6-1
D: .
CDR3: CASSETSLYGYTF
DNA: TGTGCCAGCAGTGAAACTAGTTTGTATGGCTACACCTTC

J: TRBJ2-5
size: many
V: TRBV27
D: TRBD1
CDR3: CASRPGQGWETQYF
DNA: TGTGCCAGCAGGCCCGGACAGGGGTGGGAGACCCAGTACTTC

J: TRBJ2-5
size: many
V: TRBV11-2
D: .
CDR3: CASSLDALGGALGTQYF
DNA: TGTGCCAGCAGCTTAGATGCCCTAGGGGGGGCCCTCGGGACCCAGTACTTC

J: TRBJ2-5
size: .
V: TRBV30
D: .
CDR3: CAWSVNSAAVTYF
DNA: TGTGCCTGGAGTGTAAATTCGGCTGCAGTAACATACTTC

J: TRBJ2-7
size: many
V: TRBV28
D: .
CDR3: CASSSPGTPYEQYF
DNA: TGTGCCAGCAGTTCCCCCGGGACACCTTACGAGCAGTACTTC

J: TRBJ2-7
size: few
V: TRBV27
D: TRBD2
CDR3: CAISSPGGEQYF
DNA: TGTGCCATAAGTAGCCCGGGGGGCGAGCAGTACTTC

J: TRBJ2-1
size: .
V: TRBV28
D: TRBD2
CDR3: CASSTWTSGRARGYNEQFF
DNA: TGTGCCAGCAGTACATGGACTAGCGGGAGGGCCCGAGGCTACAATGAGCAGTTCTTC

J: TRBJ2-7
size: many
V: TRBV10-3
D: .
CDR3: CAISESGFPYEQYF
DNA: TGTGCCATCAGTGAGTCCGGCTTCCCCTACGAGCAGTACTTC

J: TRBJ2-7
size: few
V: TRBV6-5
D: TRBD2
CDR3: CASSFSLAGAYEQYF
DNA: TGTGCCAGCAGTTTCTCACTAGCGGGAGCCTACGAGCAGTACTTC

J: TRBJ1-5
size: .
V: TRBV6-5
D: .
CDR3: CASSYTQSTQPQHF
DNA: TGTGCCAGCAGTTACACCCAAAGTACTCAGCCCCAGCATTTT

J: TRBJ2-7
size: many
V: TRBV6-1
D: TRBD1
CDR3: CASSYRGTPWSQAYEQYF
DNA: TGTGCCAGCAGTTACAGGGGGACTCCTTGGTCACAGGCTTACGAGCAGTACTTC

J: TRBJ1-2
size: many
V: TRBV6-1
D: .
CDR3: CASSARGQRYGYTF
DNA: TGTGCCAGCAGTGCCCGGGGACAACGCTATGGCTACACCTTC

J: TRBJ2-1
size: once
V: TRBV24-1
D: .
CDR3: CATSGVGAGYNEQFF
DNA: TGTGCCACCAGTGGAGTGGGGGCAGGTTACAATGAGCAGTTCTTC

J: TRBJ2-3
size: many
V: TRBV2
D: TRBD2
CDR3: CASSEATSGGTDTQYF
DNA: TGTGCCAGCAGTGAGGCGACTAGCGGGGGCACAGATACGCAGTATTTT

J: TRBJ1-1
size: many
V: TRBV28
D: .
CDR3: CASRVTGNTEAFF
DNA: TGTGCCAGCAGAGTGACAGGAAACACTGAAGCTTTCTTT

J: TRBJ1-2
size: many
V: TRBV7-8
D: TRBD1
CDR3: CASSPLHRGRGGGYTF
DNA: TGTGCCAGCAGCCCCCTACACAGGGGGCGCGGTGGTGGCTACACCTTC

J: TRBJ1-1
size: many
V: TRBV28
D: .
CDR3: CASSGRGAEAFF
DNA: TGTGCCAGCAGTGGAAGGGGTGCTGAAGCTTTCTTT

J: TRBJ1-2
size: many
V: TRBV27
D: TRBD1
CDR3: CASSLRPGTGHYGYTF
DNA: TGTGCCAGCAGTTTAAGACCTGGGACAGGCCACTATGGCTACACCTTC

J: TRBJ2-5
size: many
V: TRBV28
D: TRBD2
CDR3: CASSFPGLAGVRGQETQYF
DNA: TGTGCCAGCAGTTTCCCCGGACTAGCGGGAGTAAGGGGCCAAGAGACCCAGTACTTC

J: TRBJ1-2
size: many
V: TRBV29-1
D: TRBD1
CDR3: CSVRVQQGTYGYTF
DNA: TGCAGCGTTCGGGTTCAACAGGGGACCTATGGCTACACCTTC

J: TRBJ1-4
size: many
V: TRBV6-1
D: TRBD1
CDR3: CASSSTGATNEKLFF
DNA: TGTGCCAGCAGTAGTACAGGGGCAACTAATGAAAAACTGTTTTTT

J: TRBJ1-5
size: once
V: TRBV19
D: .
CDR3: CASSIEATTQHF
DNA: TGTGCCAGTAGTATAGAGGCAACGACCCAGCATTTT

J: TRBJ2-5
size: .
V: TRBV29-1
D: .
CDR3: CSVEDRGTQETQYF
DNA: TGCAGCGTTGAAGACAGGGGGACTCAAGAGACCCAGTACTTC

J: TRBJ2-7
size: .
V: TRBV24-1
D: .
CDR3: CATSGSGSYEQYF
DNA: TGTGCCACCAGTGGAAGTGGAAGCTACGAGCAGTACTTC